The clone carrying this T cell receptor beta chain was counted many times. The sample is drawn from a study of T-cell reconstitution after alpha-beta-depleted transplantation in children. The TCRbeta library incorporated unique molecular identifiers. TCRdb processed the PCR reads anew with MiXCR; each CDR3 protein has one entry. This sample has 240,000 or so distinct CDR3 sequences, with around 12% found just once. Trimming removed 5 bases from V and 9 bases from J; junction bases left unmatched: 16. Germline values: CDR1 SGHAT, CDR2 FQDESV (reference sequence). The CDR3 length is 16 residues. The chain recombines TRBV11-1 with TRBJ1-5; 7 bases match TRBD1. The material was PBMCs from the stem cell graft donor, obtained from the stem cell graft. The clonotype was recovered from a human donor who donated a stem cell graft to a child with acute lymphoblastic leukemia. This CDR3 reads CASSHRDRRSRGPQHF. DNA for the CDR3: TGTGCCAGCAGCCATAGGGACAGACGTTCCCGGGGGCCCCAGCATTTT.